This TCR beta chain was identified in a study of post-analysis software for immune sequencing data. For the study at large: The patients showed relapsing-remitting, secondary progressive and progressive-relapsing multiple sclerosis courses. Points from the study as a whole: When the samples were clustered directly with F measure, those that had been prepared in the same batch showed strong co-clustering. Comparison with controls showed significantly lower normalized Chao1 diversity in multiple sclerosis patients. A handful of TRBV segments appeared more often in patients than in controls, and TRBV5-6, TRBV5-1 and TRBV20-1 were among these.

Tagging with unique molecular identifiers was a feature of the TCR beta cDNA libraries. From approximately 0.95 to 9.8 million T cells, hundreds of thousands of cDNA molecules were obtained. A single record per CDR3 protein comes from TCRdb applying MiXCR to the PCR reads. The sample holds approximately 570,000 distinct CDR3 sequences, roughly 46% seen once. This clonotype was counted a few times. The antigen remains undetermined. Germline V gene sequence: CDR1 DFQATT, CDR2 SNEGSKA (reference sequence). The CDR3 consists of 14 residues. The chain links TRBV20-1 to TRBJ2-3, with TRBD2 matching over 10 bases. This clonotype originated in a girl under 18 with multiple sclerosis. Sequences were obtained from blood. CDR3 amino acids: CSISGGALTDTQYF. CDR3 coding DNA: TGCAGCATAAGCGGGGGGGCTCTGACAGATACGCAGTATTTT.